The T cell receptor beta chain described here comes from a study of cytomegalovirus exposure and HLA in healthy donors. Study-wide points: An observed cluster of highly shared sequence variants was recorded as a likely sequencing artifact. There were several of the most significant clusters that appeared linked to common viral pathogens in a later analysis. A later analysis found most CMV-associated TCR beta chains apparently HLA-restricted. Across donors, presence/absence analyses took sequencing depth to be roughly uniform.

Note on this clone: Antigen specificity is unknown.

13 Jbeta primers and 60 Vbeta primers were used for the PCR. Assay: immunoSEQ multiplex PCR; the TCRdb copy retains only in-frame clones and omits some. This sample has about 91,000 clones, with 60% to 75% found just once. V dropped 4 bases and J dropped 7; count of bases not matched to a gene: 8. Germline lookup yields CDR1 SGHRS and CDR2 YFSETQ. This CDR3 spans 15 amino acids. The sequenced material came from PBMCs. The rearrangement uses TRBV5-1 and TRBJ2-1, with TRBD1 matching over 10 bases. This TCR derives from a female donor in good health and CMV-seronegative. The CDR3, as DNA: TGCGCCAGCAGCCTAGGGACAGGGGAGTTGAATGAGCAGTTCTTC. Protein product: CASSLGTGELNEQFF. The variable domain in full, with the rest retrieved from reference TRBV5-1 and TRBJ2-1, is KAGVTQTPRYLIKTRGQQVTLSCSPISGHRSVSWYQQTPGQGLQFLFEYFSETQRNKGNFPGRFSGRQFSNSRSEMNVSTLELGDSALYLCASSLGTGELNEQFFGPGTRLTVL.